The T cell receptor beta chain under discussion was sequenced for a study of OX40 agonist ivuxolimab in advanced cancers. Assay used: immunoSEQ multiplex PCR; TCRdb lists only in-frame clones, some missing. Of 20,000 to 25,000 clones listed, more than 80% are singletons. The CDR3 totals 15 residues. Per the germline V gene, CDR1 is SGHAT and CDR2 is FQNNGV. Trimming removed 0 bases at V and 0 bases at J, with 6 bases between. This specimen was CD4+ or CD8+ T cells sorted from blood, taken in a trial of the OX40 agonist ivuxolimab. This receptor was obtained from an adult with an advanced solid tumor such as melanoma, head and neck, liver or kidney cancer. The chain links TRBV11-2 to TRBJ1-5, with no clear D. The CDR3, as DNA: TGTGCCAGCAGCTTAGACAACCTTAGCAATCAGCCCCAGCATTTT. Its translation: CASSLDNLSNQPQHF. The variable domain in full, with the rest retrieved from reference TRBV11-2 and TRBJ1-5, is EAGVAQSPRYKIIEKRQSVAFWCNPISGHATLYWYQQILGQGPKLLIQFQNNGVVDDSQLPKDRFSAERLKGVDSTLKIQPAKLEDSAVYLCASSLDNLSNQPQHFGDGTRLSIL.